This T cell receptor beta chain was identified in a study of identical twins. MiXCR was run by TCRdb on the 5' RACE reads, yielding one entry per CDR3 protein. The sample carries some 730,000 distinct CDR3 sequences, roughly 18% recorded once. This clonotype has a single count. V was clipped by 6 bases and J by 4 bases; unmatched bases: 9. The CDR3 runs to 14 residues. The germline V gene has CDR1 MNHEY and CDR2 SVGEGT. Another study also made use of these data, one on T cells expressing NK-cell markers. Turning to that study: The eight sequenced donors comprised seven who were HCMV-seropositive and one who was seronegative. Roughly six donors showed dominant NKG2C+ clonotypes comprising about 1.0-7.0% of their CD8+ T cells.

The TCR originated in a young woman in good health. The chain joins TRBV6-2 or TRBV6-3 to TRBJ2-7, with 7 bases identical to TRBD2. Sequencing was carried out using PBMCs. Here the CDR3 reads CASRFRGREYEQYF. As DNA, the CDR3 is TGTGCCAGCAGATTTAGAGGGCGGGAGTACGAGCAGTACTTC.